This T cell receptor beta chain was captured by sequencing in a study of cytomegalovirus exposure and HLA in healthy donors. The PCR contained 60 Vbeta and 13 Jbeta primers. The table came from immunoSEQ multiplex PCR; TCRdb's copy has only in-frame clones and leaves some out. The sample consists of about 120,000 clones, roughly 83% of them appearing once. Per germline, CDR1 SEHNR and CDR2 FQNEAQ (reference sequence). The CDR3 is 15 amino acids. The junction had 6 bases not matched to a gene; V was cut back by 2 bases and J by 5 bases. As concerns this clone: Its antigen is not known.

General study points: Fewer N-insertions than the roughly 670-donor mean were reportedly shown by an Asian-associated ancestry cluster in a later analysis. In vitro experiments confirmed that three CMV-associated chains were specific for CMV antigens.

The material sequenced was PBMCs. The source of this sequence is a man between 25 and 39 years old in good health and CMV-seropositive. This sequence joins TRBV7-9 and TRBJ2-7, with 10 nucleotides matching TRBD1. The CDR3 DNA follows: TGTGCCAGCAGCTTACCATCGGGACAGGGGAACGAGCAGTACTTC. It specifies CASSLPSGQGNEQYF.